Listed here are 25 T cell receptor beta chains from one sample, sequenced in a study of blood T cell repertoires in COVID-19. The table came from immunoSEQ multiplex PCR; TCRdb's copy has only in-frame clones and leaves some out. This sample has some 250,000 clones, with approximately 83% found just once. The specimen was peripheral blood. Source of these receptors: a man aged 35-49 years with acute or convalescent COVID-19.

This rearrangement joins TRBV10-2 to TRBJ2-2; 7 nucleotides align to TRBD1. The CDR3 extends over 14 amino acids. The trim removed 6 bases at V and 6 bases at J, leaving 7 bases unmatched. Germline lookup yields CDR1 WSHSY and CDR2 SAAADI. CDR3 bases: TGCGCCAGCAGACTAGGGGGCCCTGCCGGGGAGCTGTTTTTT. It translates to CASRLGGPAGELFF.

This chain connects TRBV4-2 to TRBJ2-4; 8 bases line up with TRBD1. J was trimmed by 3 bases and V by 0 bases; bases with no gene match: 7. The CDR3 is 17 residues long. Germline values: CDR1 LGHNA, CDR2 YNFKEQ. The CDR3 protein is CASSQDGQGEGKNIQYF. Written as DNA, the CDR3 is TGTGCCAGCAGCCAAGACGGACAGGGAGAGGGCAAAAACATTCAGTACTTC.

The J gene is TRBJ1-2, the V gene TRBV6-1; D is ambiguous. Germline CDR1 and CDR2: MNHNS and SASEGT. Trimming removed 3 bases from V and 8 bases from J, with 13 bases in between. This CDR3 region has 13 residues. CDR3: CASSEGRAGGYTF. The CDR3 DNA reads as TGTGCCAGCAGTGAGGGCCGCGCGGGGGGCTACACCTTC.

The chain is built from TRBV21-1 and TRBJ1-3. TRBV21-1 corresponds to a pseudogene. The CDR3 runs to 15 residues. The CDR3 DNA is TGTGCCAGCAGCAAGCGGGGGAACTCTGGAAACACCATATATTTT. This gives the protein CASSKRGNSGNTIYF.

This clone was observed a few times. The chain recombines TRBV5-1 with TRBJ1-3; 7 positions match TRBD1. The CDR3 is 14 residues long. The V segment lost 8 bases and the J segment 4 bases; nucleotides outside the gene matches: 9. The germline V gene encodes CDR1 SGHRS and CDR2 YFSETQ. The CDR3: CASTTGAFGNTIYF. CDR3 sequence (DNA): TGCGCCAGTACCACAGGGGCATTCGGAAACACCATATATTTT.

V and J are TRBV10-1 and TRBJ2-1, with D possibly being TRBD1 (6 bases). Germline CDR1 and CDR2: WNHNN and SYGVQD (reference sequence). V was shortened by 6 bases and J by 4 bases, with 22 bases between the two germline ends. This CDR3 has 17 residues. The DNA of the CDR3 is TGCGCCAGCAGCGCAGGGTATCGGGACACATTATACAATGAGCAGTTCTTC. This translates into CASSAGYRDTLYNEQFF.

This rearrangement joins TRBV6-4 to TRBJ2-1; 8 bases align to TRBD1. This CDR3 comprises 14 residues. The junction had 5 bases not matched to a gene; V was cut back by 8 bases and J by 2 bases. Germline loops: CDR1 MRHNA, CDR2 SNTAGT. The CDR3 loop reads CASRQDRAYNEQFF. In nucleotides, the CDR3 is TGTGCCAGCCGTCAGGACAGGGCCTACAATGAGCAGTTCTTC.

The chain carries TRBV7-2 and TRBJ1-1; TRBD1 matches at 7 bases. CDR1 SGHTA and CDR2 FQGNSA come from the germline V gene. The CDR3 is made up of 14 amino acids. The V segment lost 5 bases and the J segment 1 base; nucleotides outside the gene matches: 4. CDR3 DNA: TGTGCCAGCAGCCCCGGGACAGCGAACACTGAAGCTTTCTTT. It is translated as CASSPGTANTEAFF. The full variable domain, rest sourced from reference TRBV7-2 and TRBJ1-1, is GAGVSQSPSNKVTEKGKDVELRCDPISGHTALYWYRQSLGQGLEFLIYFQGNSAPDKSGLPSDRFSAERTGGSVSTLTIQRTQQEDSAVYLCASSPGTANTEAFFGQGTRLTVV.

V usage is TRBV3-1 (or the pseudogene TRBV3-2) and J usage is TRBJ1-2; TRBD1 matches at 8 bases. The germline V gene encodes CDR1 LGHDT and CDR2 YNNKEL (reference sequence). The CDR3 totals 13 residues. The ends lost 5 bases at V and 6 bases at J; junction bases unmatched: 5. CDR3 nucleotides: TGTGCCAGCAGCAAGCCGACAGGGGATGGCTACACCTTC. Protein sequence: CASSKPTGDGYTF.

V and J are TRBV5-8 and TRBJ2-7; TRBD1 agrees at 7 bases. The J segment lost 0 bases and the V segment lost 4 bases, leaving 4 bases of the junction unmatched. Germline V gene lookup returns CDR1 SGHTS and CDR2 YDEGEE. This CDR3 comprises 14 residues. The CDR3 coding sequence is TGTGCCAGCAGCATACAGGGGAACTCCTACGAGCAGTACTTC. Translating it yields CASSIQGNSYEQYF.

The genes are TRBV19 and TRBJ1-5; 9 bases map to TRBD1. The germline V gene encodes CDR1 LNHDA and CDR2 SQIVND (reference sequence). This CDR3 region has 13 residues. With 6 bases clipped from V and 6 bases from J, the junction kept 3 bases outside the gene matches. CDR3 sequence reads: CASRTGGGQPQHF. CDR3 nucleotide sequence: TGTGCCAGTAGGACAGGGGGAGGTCAGCCCCAGCATTTT.

The chain uses TRBV6-5 and TRBJ1-1; D not resolved. The V gene lost 2 bases and the J gene lost 9 bases, with 13 bases spanning the gap. Per germline, CDR1 MNHEY and CDR2 SVGAGI. This CDR3 has 13 residues. The CDR3, as DNA: TGTGCCAGCAGTTACAGGTCTAGATCACAAGCTTTCTTT. Translation gives CASSYRSRSQAFF.

The chain carries TRBV7-8 and TRBJ1-6; no reliable D call. Germline V gene data show CDR1 as SGHVS and CDR2 as FQNEAQ. This CDR3 has 12 amino acids. V was cut by 5 bases and J by 4 bases, with 3 bases left in between. CDR3 sequence (DNA): TGTGCCAGCAGCCTATATAATTCACCCCTCCACTTT. It codes for CASSLYNSPLHF. Variable domain in full (rest from reference TRBV7-8 and TRBJ1-6): GAGVSQSPRYKVAKRGQDVALRCDPISGHVSLFWYQQALGQGPEFLTYFQNEAQLDKSGLPSDRFFAERPEGSVSTLKIQRTQQEDSAVYLCASSLYNSPLHFGNGTRLTVT.

The J gene is TRBJ2-7, the V gene TRBV15, with a possible D match to TRBD1 (6 bases). V lost 3 bases to trimming and J lost 4 bases, with 10 bases between them. The CDR3 consists of 13 residues. Germline CDR1 is LNHNV and CDR2 is YYDKDF (reference sequence). CDR3 sequence (DNA): TGTGCCACCAGCAGCAATCAGGGGTACGAGCAGTACTTC. As protein: CATSSNQGYEQYF.

The genes are TRBV2 and TRBJ1-2; D is undetermined. V was pared by 7 bases and J by 8 bases, with 17 bases between. Germline CDR1 is SNHLY and CDR2 is FYNNEI. This CDR3 region has 13 residues. Here the CDR3 reads CASMYDSTGGYTF. CDR3 in DNA: TGTGCCAGCATGTATGACTCTACGGGGGGCTACACCTTC.

CDR3 in amino acids: CASSQDLEGEAFF. CDR3 coding DNA: TGTGCCAGCAGCCAAGATTTGGAGGGTGAAGCTTTCTTT. V and J are TRBV14 and TRBJ1-1; D not resolved. Germline values: CDR1 SGHDN, CDR2 FVKESK. The CDR3 is 13 amino acids. The V end lost 0 bases, the J end lost 7 bases, and 9 bases lay between the germline ends.

CDR3 DNA sequence: TGTGCCAGTAGTATAGGGCCCCCGGGACAGGGATACGAGCAGTACTTC. Protein product: CASSIGPPGQGYEQYF. The genes are TRBV19 and TRBJ2-7; 9 positions match TRBD1. CDR1 and CDR2 from the germline V gene are LNHDA and SQIVND (reference sequence). The trim removed 1 base at V and 4 bases at J, leaving 8 bases unmatched. The CDR3 covers 16 residues.

In its sample, this clone was seen once. The chain combines TRBV9 with TRBJ2-3; TRBD1 matches 10 bases. V was clipped by 4 bases and J by 3 bases; unmatched bases: 14. The CDR3 totals 18 residues. CDR1 is SGDLS and CDR2 is YYNGEE in the germline V gene. The DNA for the CDR3 is TGTGCCAGCAGCTATAGAACTCCGGGACAGGGGTTTACAGATACGCAGTATTTT. Translating it yields CASSYRTPGQGFTDTQYF.

The chain joins TRBV7-2 to TRBJ1-3; TRBD1 matches 9 bases. V shed 4 bases and J 4 bases; nucleotides not matched to a gene: 5. The V gene's germline CDR1 is SGHTA and CDR2 FQGNSA. The CDR3 covers 15 residues. The CDR3 reads CASSSPGTGGNTIYF. DNA of the CDR3: TGTGCCAGCAGCTCACCCGGGACAGGGGGAAACACCATATATTTT.

The V gene is TRBV19, the J gene TRBJ2-1, with D maybe TRBD1 (5 bases). Between the trimmed V and J ends, which lost 5 bases and 8 bases, there was a span of 16 bases. The CDR3 has 14 amino acids. Germline V CDR1 and CDR2: LNHDA, SQIVND (reference sequence). In DNA form, the CDR3 reads TGTGCCAGTAGTTCGCAAGGGGCACGGTATGAGCAGTTCTTC. Protein: CASSSQGARYEQFF.

To note about this clone: Different DNA sequences within this sample yield the same CDR3. This chain connects TRBV27 to TRBJ2-1; the match to TRBD2 covers 14 bases. After removal of 5 bases from V and 7 bases from J, the junction contained 4 bases not matched to a gene. The germline gives CDR1 MNHEY, CDR2 SMNVEV (reference sequence). CDR3 length: 15 residues. In nucleotides, the CDR3 is TGTGCCAGCAGTCCCGGGACTAGCGGGAGAAATGAGCAGTTCTTC. It specifies CASSPGTSGRNEQFF.

The chain recombines TRBV5-4 with TRBJ2-7, with a possible D match to TRBD2 (6 bases). Germline V gene data show CDR1 as SGHNT and CDR2 as YYREEE (reference sequence). This CDR3 is 18 amino acids long. Trimming removed 4 bases from V and 3 bases from J, with 26 bases in between. CDR3 amino acids: CASSPNPRRGLVRYEQYF. The CDR3 bases are TGTGCCAGCAGCCCAAACCCGCGGAGGGGCCTAGTTCGCTACGAGCAGTACTTC.

This clone was found a few times. The chain couples TRBV7-2 to TRBJ1-6, with D uncertain. The CDR3 is 15 amino acids. V lost 1 base to trimming and J lost 3 bases, with 7 bases between them. Germline CDR1 reads SGHTA; CDR2 reads FQGNSA. CDR3 sequence reads: CASSLGPDYNSPLHF. The CDR3 nucleotides read TGTGCCAGCAGCTTAGGGCCAGACTATAATTCACCCCTCCACTTT.

The chain has TRBV10-3 and TRBJ1-1, with D tentatively TRBD1 (6 bases). Germline V gene data show CDR1 as ENHRY and CDR2 as SYGVKD. The CDR3 length is 13 residues. V was clipped by 3 bases and J by 1 base, with 6 bases between them. This CDR3 reads CAISEQGNTEAFF. CDR3 sequence (DNA): TGTGCCATCAGTGAACAGGGGAACACTGAAGCTTTCTTT.

The chain couples TRBV29-1 to TRBJ2-1; 12 bases line up with TRBD2. The ends lost 2 bases at V and 7 bases at J; junction bases unmatched: 6. CDR3 length equals 15 residues. In germline, CDR1 is SQVTM, CDR2 ANQGSEA. The CDR3 bases are TGCAGCGTTGAACCGACTAGCGGGAGTTATAATGAGCAGTTCTTC. Amino acid sequence: CSVEPTSGSYNEQFF.